Listed below are T cell receptor beta chains from one sample, sequenced in a study of blood T cell repertoires in COVID-19. Assay: immunoSEQ multiplex PCR; the TCRdb copy retains only in-frame clones and omits some. The data hold 450,000 or so clones, with 70% to 90% observed a single time. Sequences were obtained from peripheral blood. Receptor source: a man aged 18 to 30 with COVID-19, enrolled during active disease. The CDR3 runs from the conserved cysteine through the conserved F or W. The D gene is left open where the match is weak. Clone size is shown for a subset of rows, as once, few, many or a class of expanded clone.

v_call	j_call	clone_size	d_call	cdr3_aa	cdr3_nt
TRBV7-9	TRBJ2-3	.	TRBD1	CASSQTGGYTDTQYF	TGTGCCAGCAGCCAGACAGGGGGCTACACAGATACGCAGTATTTT
TRBV5-1	TRBJ2-7	once	.	CASSLTGNSYEQYF	TGCGCCAGCAGCCTGACAGGAAACTCCTACGAGCAGTACTTC
TRBV9	TRBJ2-1	.	.	CASSTHPLNEQFF	TGTGCCAGCAGCACCCATCCCCTAAATGAGCAGTTCTTC
TRBV4-1	TRBJ2-7	.	TRBD1	CASSMTGGYNEQYF	TGCGCCAGCAGCATGACAGGGGGCTATAACGAGCAGTACTTC
TRBV7-9	TRBJ1-5	.	.	CASSPRGNSNQPQHF	TGTGCCAGCAGCCCGCGGGGAAATAGCAATCAGCCCCAGCATTTT
TRBV6-4	TRBJ1-1	.	.	CASSLGRGTEAFF	TGTGCCAGCAGTCTTGGGAGGGGCACTGAAGCTTTCTTT
TRBV7-2	TRBJ1-2	.	TRBD1	CASKSSGQASSRYTF	TGTGCCAGCAAGTCCTCGGGACAGGCAAGTTCGCGCTACACCTTC
TRBV5-1	TRBJ2-3	.	TRBD2	CASSLRLAAITDTQYF	TGCGCCAGCAGCCTCCGACTAGCGGCCATCACAGATACGCAGTATTTT
TRBV6-5	TRBJ2-3	.	TRBD2	CASRPLTGGPYTQYF	TGTGCCAGCAGACCACTTACGGGGGGGCCCTATACGCAGTATTTT
TRBV30	TRBJ2-1	.	.	CAYQIVEQFF	TGTGCCTACCAGATCGTCGAGCAGTTCTTC
TRBV30	TRBJ2-1	.	TRBD2	CAWSTGLEGWEQFF	TGTGCCTGGAGTACGGGACTAGAGGGTTGGGAGCAGTTCTTC
TRBV19	TRBJ2-1	.	TRBD2	CASSSGLAAYNEQFF	TGTGCCAGTAGTTCGGGACTAGCGGCATACAATGAGCAGTTCTTC
TRBV11-2	TRBJ1-1	.	.	CASSYLSEAFF	TGTGCCAGCAGCTATCTATCTGAAGCTTTCTTT
TRBV7-9	TRBJ2-2	.	TRBD1	CASSAWTGWTGELFF	TGTGCCAGCAGCGCATGGACAGGGTGGACCGGGGAGCTGTTTTTT
TRBV4-1	TRBJ2-3	.	TRBD2	CASSQGEWGGTQYF	TGCGCCAGCAGCCAAGGGGAGTGGGGGGGGACGCAGTATTTT
TRBV27	TRBJ1-6	.	.	CASSSLRVNSPLHF	TGTGCCAGCAGTTCACTCAGGGTCAACTCACCCCTCCACTTT
TRBV6-5	TRBJ1-1	.	.	CASSYSRQNTEAFF	TGTGCCAGCAGTTACTCGAGGCAGAACACTGAAGCTTTCTTT
TRBV5-5	TRBJ2-7	few	TRBD1	CASSLVGRGPAYEQYF	TGTGCCAGCAGCTTGGTGGGCAGGGGGCCAGCCTACGAGCAGTACTTC
TRBV30	TRBJ2-7	.	TRBD2	CAASGASYEQYF	TGTGCCGCGAGCGGGGCCTCCTACGAGCAGTACTTC
TRBV11-3	TRBJ2-1	.	TRBD1	CASSPTGNEQFF	TGTGCCAGCAGCCCGACAGGGAATGAGCAGTTCTTC
TRBV29-1	TRBJ1-2	.	TRBD1	CSVTGGQNYGYTF	TGCAGCGTCACAGGGGGCCAGAACTATGGCTACACCTTC
TRBV6-6	TRBJ2-7	.	.	CASRTGEGEQYF	TGTGCCAGCAGGACAGGGGAGGGCGAGCAGTACTTC
TRBV7-8	TRBJ2-3	.	TRBD2	CASSLVGTSSDTQYF	TGTGCCAGCAGCTTAGTGGGGACTAGCTCAGATACGCAGTATTTT
TRBV5-1	TRBJ1-1	.	TRBD1	CASSLGMGQGAGDFF	TGCGCCAGCAGCTTGGGCATGGGACAGGGGGCTGGTGATTTCTTT
TRBV5-6	TRBJ2-1	.	TRBD2	CASSLRVVASGYNEQFF	TGTGCCAGCAGCTTGCGGGTGGTGGCTAGCGGATACAATGAGCAGTTCTTC
TRBV7-9	TRBJ2-5	.	.	CASSLGHGGETQYF	TGTGCCAGCAGCCTGGGACATGGGGGAGAGACCCAGTACTTC
TRBV29-1	TRBJ2-1	.	.	CSVVGGGGEQFF	TGCAGCGTTGTGGGGGGAGGTGGTGAGCAGTTCTTC
TRBV6-5	TRBJ2-5	.	.	CASSSDFQETQYF	TGTGCCAGCAGTAGTGACTTTCAAGAGACCCAGTACTTC
TRBV6-1	TRBJ2-7	.	TRBD2	CASSEKYPGLAPREQYF	TGTGCCAGCAGTGAAAAGTATCCAGGACTAGCTCCGCGGGAGCAGTACTTC
TRBV24-1	TRBJ1-2	.	.	CATSDLQEGDGYTF	TGTGCCACCAGTGATTTGCAAGAGGGGGATGGCTACACCTTC
TRBV7-9	TRBJ1-1	once	TRBD1	CASSSSIHGQGNAEAFF	TGTGCCAGCAGCTCCTCTATACATGGACAGGGGAACGCTGAAGCTTTCTTT
TRBV6-5	TRBJ1-3	.	.	CASSYSGRSGNTIYF	TGTGCCAGCAGTTACTCGGGGAGGAGTGGAAACACCATATATTTT
TRBV5-4	TRBJ2-1	.	TRBD1	CASSRDRAYNEQFF	TGTGCCAGCAGCAGGGACAGGGCCTACAATGAGCAGTTCTTC
TRBV7-3	TRBJ2-3	.	.	CASSPGAVVDTQYF	TGTGCCAGCAGCCCTGGAGCAGTGGTTGATACGCAGTATTTT
TRBV7-3	TRBJ2-1	.	.	CASSLVGLYNEQFF	TGTGCCAGCAGCTTAGTAGGACTCTACAATGAGCAGTTCTTC
TRBV7-9	TRBJ1-2	.	.	CASSPTQAGEGYTF	TGTGCCAGCAGCCCGACCCAGGCAGGGGAAGGCTACACCTTC
TRBV19	TRBJ2-7	.	.	CARAGQYEQYF	TGTGCCAGGGCAGGACAATACGAGCAGTACTTC
TRBV12-3/TRBV12-4	TRBJ2-7	.	.	CASSHESYEQYF	TGTGCCAGCAGTCACGAGTCCTACGAGCAGTACTTC
TRBV25-1	TRBJ1-5	.	.	CASSPPGDSNQPQHF	TGTGCCAGCAGTCCGCCGGGGGACAGCAATCAGCCCCAGCATTTT
TRBV18	TRBJ2-7	.	.	CASSPPRGEFGSYEQYF	TGTGCCAGCTCACCACCCCGGGGAGAGTTCGGGTCCTACGAGCAGTACTTC
TRBV29-1	TRBJ2-7	.	TRBD1	CSVGQGIVDGGQYF	TGCAGCGTCGGACAGGGAATCGTGGACGGTGGGCAGTACTTC
TRBV10-3	TRBJ2-7	.	TRBD2	CAIGTSGSSYEQYF	TGTGCCATCGGGACTAGCGGGAGTTCCTACGAGCAGTACTTC
TRBV11-2	TRBJ2-3	.	TRBD2	CASSLGPGGARDTQYF	TGTGCCAGCAGCTTAGGTCCGGGGGGGGCCCGAGATACGCAGTATTTT
TRBV19	TRBJ2-1	.	.	CASRGSVNHEQFF	TGTGCCTCTAGGGGGAGCGTTAACCATGAGCAGTTCTTC
TRBV4-1	TRBJ1-4	.	.	CASSQDTRRGFAEKLFF	TGCGCCAGCAGCCAAGATACTCGTCGGGGTTTCGCTGAAAAACTGTTTTTT
TRBV11-2	TRBJ2-1	.	.	CASSLPVGREGYNEQFF	TGTGCCAGCAGCTTACCCGTTGGGCGGGAAGGATACAATGAGCAGTTCTTC
TRBV5-8	TRBJ1-5	few	.	CASSPYLDRFHQPQHF	TGTGCCAGCAGCCCGTACTTGGACAGATTCCATCAGCCCCAGCATTTT
TRBV5-1	TRBJ2-1	.	TRBD1	CASNTGVYNEQFF	TGCGCCAGCAACACAGGGGTCTACAATGAGCAGTTCTTC
TRBV30	TRBJ2-7	few	.	CAWSVLPYEQYF	TGTGCCTGGAGTGTACTTCCCTACGAGCAGTACTTC
TRBV25-1	TRBJ2-7	.	TRBD1	CASSDHTGDYYEQYF	TGTGCCAGCAGTGATCACACAGGGGATTACTACGAGCAGTACTTC
TRBV7-2	TRBJ1-5	.	TRBD1	CASSLNRAGGSQPQHF	TGTGCCAGCAGCTTGAATCGGGCAGGGGGCAGTCAGCCCCAGCATTTT
TRBV2	TRBJ2-7	.	.	CASSLLASDYEQYF	TGTGCCAGCAGTCTCCTGGCTAGCGACTACGAGCAGTACTTC
TRBV27	TRBJ1-2	.	TRBD1	CASSPRSGQGLYGYTF	TGTGCCAGCAGTCCGCGATCGGGACAGGGCCTTTATGGCTACACCTTC